These 18 T cell receptor beta chains were all obtained from the same sample, sequenced in a study of cytomegalovirus exposure and HLA in healthy donors. PCR was performed using 60 Vbeta and 13 Jbeta primers. Here immunoSEQ multiplex PCR was the method, and the copy in TCRdb shows in-frame clones only, minus some. The sample lists 90,000 to 130,000 clones, about 80% occurring once. Material for sequencing was PBMCs. Receptor source: a man aged 25-45 years in good health and CMV-seropositive.

V usage is TRBV7-2 and J usage is TRBJ1-5; maybe TRBD1 (5 bases). This CDR3 contains 12 residues. The germline CDR1 and CDR2 sequences are SGHTA and FQGNSA. Trimming took 5 bases from V and 6 from J, leaving 8 bases between them. CDR3 in amino acids: CASSRDSQPQHF. CDR3 nucleotides: TGTGCCAGCAGCCGAGACAGTCAGCCCCAGCATTTT.

A note on this clone: A read error may account for a junction end that differs from germline. Other nucleotide sequences in the sample specify the same CDR3. The chain uses TRBV5-1 and TRBJ2-3; tentative D call: TRBD1 (5 bases). The CDR3 contains 14 residues. Germline CDR1 reads SGHRS; CDR2 reads YFSETQ. The CDR3 region is CASSLEQGGDTQYF. The CDR3 DNA reads TGTGCCAGCAGCTTGGAGCAGGGTGGAGATACGCAGTATTTT.

This clone was picked up a small number of times. In DNA, the CDR3 is TGTGCCAGCAGCCCGACAGGGAACTATGGCTACACCTTC. Amino acids: CASSPTGNYGYTF. V is TRBV27 and J is TRBJ1-2, with 7 nucleotides matching TRBD1. The CDR3 contains 13 residues. Germline V lookup: CDR1 MNHEY, CDR2 SMNVEV (reference sequence). V was pared by 6 bases and J by 2 bases, with 3 bases of the junction left unmatched.

The chain couples TRBV14 to TRBJ2-1; a possible D gene is TRBD1 (6 bases). V lost 1 base and J 0 bases, leaving 22 bases between the germline ends. This CDR3 spans 20 amino acids. Germline CDR1 reads SGHDN; CDR2 reads FVKESK. CDR3 sequence: CASSQVVARTVTLSYNEQFF. The CDR3 DNA reads as TGTGCCAGCAGCCAAGTCGTCGCCCGGACAGTAACCCTCTCCTACAATGAGCAGTTCTTC.

CDR3 sequence (DNA): TGTGCCAGCAGTGGACAGGGTGTTGGCTACACCTTC. Translating it yields CASSGQGVGYTF. The V call is TRBV6-1, the J call TRBJ1-2; 7 bases line up with TRBD1. CDR3 size: 12 residues. CDR1 is MNHNS, CDR2 SASEGT, per germline. J was trimmed by 7 bases and V by 4 bases; bases with no gene match: 3.

In its sample, this clone was seen a few times. The gene calls are TRBV5-1 and TRBJ2-7; TRBD1 matches 7 bases. The CDR3 length is 14 residues. J lost 3 bases, V lost 5 bases, and 8 bases had no gene match. Per germline, CDR1 SGHRS and CDR2 YFSETQ. The CDR3 bases are TGCGCCAGCAGGTTACAGGGGAATGTCTACGAGCAGTACTTC. It yields the protein CASRLQGNVYEQYF. Variable domain in full (rest from reference TRBV5-1 and TRBJ2-7): KAGVTQTPRYLIKTRGQQVTLSCSPISGHRSVSWYQQTPGQGLQFLFEYFSETQRNKGNFPGRFSGRQFSNSRSEMNVSTLELGDSALYLCASRLQGNVYEQYFGPGTRLTVT.

The chain joins TRBV14 to TRBJ1-4; D might be TRBD1 (5 bases). The CDR3 runs to 17 residues. Germline values: CDR1 SGHDN, CDR2 FVKESK. V dropped 0 bases and J dropped 6 bases, with 17 bases sitting between them. Written as DNA, the CDR3 is TGTGCCAGCAGCCAAGATACGCCGGGACTGCCATATGAAAAACTGTTTTTT. Its translation: CASSQDTPGLPYEKLFF.

This chain uses TRBV28 with TRBJ2-1; 7 bases map to TRBD2. The germline gives CDR1 MDHEN, CDR2 SYDVKM. The CDR3 is 16 residues long. Trimming at V came to 5 bases and at J to 3 bases, leaving 10 bases not matched to a gene. The CDR3 protein is CASSLPTSGNYNEQFF. The CDR3 DNA sequence: TGTGCCAGCAGTCTACCCACCAGCGGGAACTACAATGAGCAGTTCTTC. Supplemented by reference TRBV28 and TRBJ2-1, the full variable domain reads DVKVTQSSRYLVKRTGEKVFLECVQDMDHENMFWYRQDPGLGLRLIYFSYDVKMKEKGDIPEGYSVSREKKERFSLILESASTNQTSMYLCASSLPTSGNYNEQFFGPGTRLTVL.

The chain employs TRBV28 and TRBJ1-2; D may be TRBD1 (5 bases). This CDR3 has 15 residues. Trimming left V 5 bases short and J 7 bases short, with 20 bases between. In germline, CDR1 is MDHEN, CDR2 SYDVKM. This chain's CDR3 is CASSRPGQGVFGYTF. The DNA of the CDR3 is TGTGCCAGCAGTCGCCCCGGGCAGGGTGTTTTTGGCTACACCTTC.

The chain carries TRBV7-2 and TRBJ2-1, with TRBD2 matching over 7 bases. The V and J ends lost 1 base and 6 bases, in that order; junction bases with no gene match: 9. CDR1 SGHTA and CDR2 FQGNSA come from the germline V gene. The CDR3 spans 16 residues. The CDR3 sequence: CASSLVVAGVRNEQFF. CDR3 bases: TGTGCCAGCAGCTTAGTCGTGGCGGGGGTTCGCAATGAGCAGTTCTTC. The full variable domain, completed using reference TRBV7-2 and TRBJ2-1, is GAGVSQSPSNKVTEKGKDVELRCDPISGHTALYWYRQSLGQGLEFLIYFQGNSAPDKSGLPSDRFSAERTGGSVSTLTIQRTQQEDSAVYLCASSLVVAGVRNEQFFGPGTRLTVL.

The table lists this clone with a count of one. The chain carries TRBV11-2 and TRBJ2-2, with 10 positions matching TRBD1. The CDR3 spans 18 residues. V shed 1 base, J shed 3 bases, and the junction held 8 bases outside the gene matches. CDR1 and CDR2 from the germline V gene are SGHAT and FQNNGV. CDR3 amino acids: CASSLGTGGTGYTGELFF. The CDR3 coding sequence is TGTGCCAGCAGCTTAGGGACAGGGGGTACGGGATACACCGGGGAGCTGTTTTTT.

This clone was detected only a few times. The chain employs TRBV18 and TRBJ1-4, with 8 bases matching TRBD1. The CDR3 runs 16 residues. The J segment lost 0 bases and the V segment lost 5 bases, leaving 5 bases of the junction unmatched. CDR1 is KGHSH, CDR2 LQKENI, per germline. Here the CDR3 DNA reads TGTGCCAGCTCATCAGGACAGGGCACAACTAATGAAAAACTGTTTTTT. It codes for CASSSGQGTTNEKLFF.

The chain is built from TRBV28 and TRBJ1-1, with D perhaps matching TRBD1 (6 bases). This CDR3 has 16 amino acids. Trimming removed 6 bases at V and 2 bases at J, with 19 bases between. CDR1 is MDHEN and CDR2 is SYDVKM in the germline V gene. The CDR3 nucleotides are TGTGCCAGCAGCTTCTCTCCTCGGACAGCTAACACTGAAGCTTTCTTT. As protein: CASSFSPRTANTEAFF.

The chain couples TRBV29-1 to TRBJ2-3; D ambiguous. CDR1 and CDR2 from the germline V gene are SQVTM and ANQGSEA. V was clipped by 6 bases and J by 6 bases, with 7 bases between them. This CDR3 contains 10 residues. In DNA form, the CDR3 reads TGCAGCGTATGGCTGGATACGCAGTATTTT. It encodes CSVWLDTQYF.

In DNA form, the CDR3 reads TGTGCCATCAGGGACTATACAGGGGGCACTGAAGCTTTCTTT. Its translation: CAIRDYTGGTEAFF. The J gene is TRBJ1-1, the V gene TRBV10-3, with 8 bases lining up with TRBD1. Germline assignment: CDR1 ENHRY and CDR2 SYGVKD. This CDR3 region has 14 residues. The junction had 7 bases not matched to a gene; V was cut back by 6 bases and J by 4 bases.

This sequence joins TRBV19 and TRBJ2-7; TRBD2 agrees at 10 bases. Unmatched junction bases numbered 10, after V lost 3 bases and J lost 5 bases. CDR1 and CDR2 (germline): LNHDA, SQIVND (reference sequence). The CDR3 has 16 residues. The CDR3 coding sequence is TGTGCCAGTAGTATCGGTCAACTAGCGGGGACCAACGAGCAGTACTTC. Protein: CASSIGQLAGTNEQYF.

The chain carries TRBV7-9 and TRBJ2-5; TRBD2 is a possible D gene (5 bases). The CDR3 covers 14 residues. V lost 1 base and J 5 bases, leaving 11 bases between the germline ends. In germline, CDR1 is SEHNR, CDR2 FQNEAQ (reference sequence). CDR3 bases: TGTGCCAGCAGCTTAGAGCGGCAGAGGGAGACCCAGTACTTC. Protein: CASSLERQRETQYF.

This clone was detected a few times. V usage is TRBV13 and J usage is TRBJ2-5, with TRBD1 matching over 8 bases. The CDR3 is made up of 16 amino acids. Looked up from germline, CDR1 is PRHDT and CDR2 is FYEKMQ (reference sequence). Trimming cost V 1 base and J 5 bases; bases outside gene matches: 9. The CDR3 DNA sequence: TGTGCCAGCAGCTTAGAGGGCAGGGGGCTAGGGGAGACCCAGTACTTC. Protein sequence: CASSLEGRGLGETQYF.